The clone carrying this TCR beta chain was observed at least ten times. This specimen comes from a study of T cells in Graves' hyperthyroidism and ophthalmopathy. TCR beta CDR3 region amplification was performed from RNA transcripts. The TCR CDR3 first-round RT-PCR relied on the HTBI primer set. TCRdb redid the calling of the multiplex PCR reads with MiXCR, one entry per CDR3 protein. The table shows around 300,000 distinct CDR3 sequences, with 13% occurring only once. V lost 8 bases and J 5 bases, leaving 16 bases between the germline ends. Germline values: CDR1 MDHEN, CDR2 SYDVKM. This CDR3 has 13 amino acids.

The chain carries TRBV28 and TRBJ2-7, with D unresolved. Sequencing was performed on blood. This sequence originates from a woman in her twenties or thirties with Graves' hyperthyroidism that later progressed to Graves' ophthalmopathy. The CDR3 here is CASGLVGLHEQYF. The CDR3 nucleotides read TGTGCCAGCGGATTAGTGGGCTTACACGAGCAGTACTTC.